These 28 T cell receptor beta chains were all obtained from the same sample, sequenced in a study of metastatic and nonmetastatic thyroid tumors. Each patient came to thyroid surgery without any prior treatment (of any kind). MiXCR re-clonotyped the PCR reads for TCRdb. The repertoire holds 39,000 or so clones, with more than 45% as singletons. The specimen was tumor tissue. The origin of the receptors is a male donor with papillary thyroid cancer or a benign thyroid nodule (not recorded which). Some clones in this sample may be carry-over from other donors' samples.

The chain employs TRBV11-2 and TRBJ2-2, with 9 bases fitting TRBD2. CDR3 length: 16 amino acids. The V and J ends lost 5 bases and 6 bases, in that order; junction bases with no gene match: 10. Germline V gives CDR1 SGHAT, CDR2 FQNNGV. CDR3 nucleotides: TGTGCCAGCAGCACCCGATTAGCGGGAGCCCCCGGGGAGCTGTTTTTT. It translates to CASSTRLAGAPGELFF. Filled out from reference TRBV11-2 and TRBJ2-2, the complete variable domain reads EAGVAQSPRYKIIEKRQSVAFWCNPISGHATLYWYQQILGQGPKLLIQFQNNGVVDDSQLPKDRFSAERLKGVDSTLKIQPAKLEDSAVYLCASSTRLAGAPGELFFGEGSRLTVL.

V and J are TRBV11-2 and TRBJ2-3; D gene unclear. Germline V gene sequence: CDR1 SGHAT, CDR2 FQNNGV. V was pared by 8 bases and J by 2 bases, with 20 bases between. This CDR3 spans 16 amino acids. CDR3: CASGIGGGTYTDTQYF. CDR3 in DNA: TGTGCCAGCGGCATTGGTGGCGGAACATACACAGATACGCAGTATTTT.

This clone has only a few counts. The rearrangement links TRBV28 to TRBJ1-2; 7 nucleotides align to TRBD1. CDR3 length: 17 amino acids. V was clipped by 6 bases and J by 0 bases; unmatched bases: 13. The germline V gene encodes CDR1 MDHEN and CDR2 SYDVKM. As DNA, the CDR3 is TGTGCCAGCAGGCCCGCCACAGGGGAGGAAGCTAACTATGGCTACACCTTC. Its protein is CASRPATGEEANYGYTF.

This clone was detected only a few times. The genes are TRBV19 and TRBJ1-4, with D unclear. In germline, CDR1 is LNHDA, CDR2 SQIVND (reference sequence). Between the trimmed V and J ends, which lost 7 bases and 4 bases, there was a span of 7 bases. The CDR3 length is 12 residues. The chain's CDR3 is CASNTGNEKLFF. CDR3 coding DNA: TGTGCCAGTAATACGGGTAATGAAAAACTGTTTTTT. Using reference TRBV19 and TRBJ1-4 for the parts outside the CDR3, the full variable domain is DGGITQSPKYLFRKEGQNVTLSCEQNLNHDAMYWYRQDPGQGLRLIYYSQIVNDFQKGDIAEGYSVSREKKESFPLTVTSAQKNPTAFYLCASNTGNEKLFFGSGTQLSVL.

This sequence joins TRBV19 and TRBJ1-5, with TRBD1 identical over 11 bases. The junction had 8 bases not matched to a gene; V was cut back by 4 bases and J by 0 bases. This CDR3 contains 18 residues. Germline loops: CDR1 LNHDA, CDR2 SQIVND (reference sequence). The CDR3 DNA follows: TGTGCCAGTAGTACCCGGACAGGGGGCATCTATAGCAATCAGCCCCAGCATTTT. Translated: CASSTRTGGIYSNQPQHF.

The chain has TRBV20-1 and TRBJ2-1; 9 positions match TRBD1. Germline CDR1 DFQATT, CDR2 SNEGSKA (reference sequence). This CDR3 is built from 15 residues. V lost 6 bases and J lost 2; bases outside the gene matches: 8. This chain's CDR3 is CSARDRVFTYNEQFF. The CDR3 DNA reads as TGCAGTGCCAGGGACAGGGTCTTTACCTACAATGAGCAGTTCTTC.

In its sample, this clone was seen a few times. V is TRBV3-1 and J is TRBJ1-1; 10 nucleotides match TRBD1. CDR3 size: 15 residues. V lost 0 bases to trimming and J lost 11 bases; unmatched junction nucleotides: 9. CDR1 is LGHDT and CDR2 is YNNKEL in the germline V gene (reference sequence). The CDR3: CASSQEPGQGIDAFF. The CDR3 DNA is TGTGCCAGCAGCCAAGAACCGGGACAGGGGATCGACGCTTTCTTT.

The DNA for the CDR3 is TGCGCCAGCAGCTTAGGGGGGGAAGAGACCCAGTACTTC. This translates into CASSLGGEETQYF. V and J are TRBV5-1 and TRBJ2-5; maybe TRBD2 (7 bases). Germline V gene sequence: CDR1 SGHRS, CDR2 YFSETQ. V shed 2 bases and J shed 3 bases, with 8 bases lying between them. The CDR3 loop spans 13 amino acids. Full variable domain (rest looked up from reference TRBV5-1 and TRBJ2-5): KAGVTQTPRYLIKTRGQQVTLSCSPISGHRSVSWYQQTPGQGLQFLFEYFSETQRNKGNFPGRFSGRQFSNSRSEMNVSTLELGDSALYLCASSLGGEETQYFGPGTRLLVL.

The sample holds a few counts of this clone. The rearrangement uses TRBV12-3 or TRBV12-4 and TRBJ2-5; D ambiguous. V dropped 0 bases and J dropped 5 bases, with 13 bases sitting between them. The CDR3 length is 15 residues. For the CDR3, the DNA is TGTGCCAGCAGTTTAGCTGGGTGGGAATGGGAGACCCAGTACTTC. As protein: CASSLAGWEWETQYF.

This clone was observed a handful of times. This chain links TRBV10-2 with TRBJ2-1; D uncertain. This CDR3 comprises 13 residues. Deletions cut 0 bases from V and 15 bases from J, with 15 bases between. Germline loops: CDR1 WSHSY, CDR2 SAAADI. The CDR3 is CASSESFQAGRFF. DNA for the CDR3: TGCGCCAGCAGTGAGTCGTTCCAGGCTGGTCGGTTCTTC.

The chain employs TRBV20-1 and TRBJ2-1; 9 positions match TRBD2. This CDR3 has 17 residues. Unmatched junction bases numbered 9, after V lost 1 base and J lost 2 bases. Germline V CDR1 and CDR2: DFQATT, SNEGSKA (reference sequence). CDR3 region: CSARALRASGTYNEQFF. CDR3 DNA sequence: TGCAGTGCTAGAGCCCTCCGGGCTAGCGGGACCTACAATGAGCAGTTCTTC.

This clone came up a few times. The chain combines TRBV28 with TRBJ2-7; 14 nucleotides match TRBD2. The CDR3 has 19 amino acids. J lost 2 bases, V lost 6 bases, and 15 bases had no gene match. CDR1 MDHEN and CDR2 SYDVKM come from the germline V gene. This chain's CDR3 is CASSSSSMGLAGVTYEQYF. The CDR3, as DNA: TGTGCCAGCAGCTCGTCTTCTATGGGACTAGCGGGAGTGACCTACGAGCAGTACTTC. Full variable domain (outside the CDR3, taken from reference TRBV28 and TRBJ2-7): DVKVTQSSRYLVKRTGEKVFLECVQDMDHENMFWYRQDPGLGLRLIYFSYDVKMKEKGDIPEGYSVSREKKERFSLILESASTNQTSMYLCASSSSSMGLAGVTYEQYFGPGTRLTVT.

This clone was observed a handful of times. The V gene is TRBV6-5, the J gene TRBJ2-7, with unresolved D. Germline V gives CDR1 MNHEY, CDR2 SVGAGI. Trimming stripped 2 bases from V and 1 base from J, with 15 bases between. The CDR3 is 16 amino acids. This chain's CDR3 is CASSYPLLERSYEQYF. CDR3 DNA sequence: TGTGCCAGCAGTTACCCTTTGCTAGAAAGATCCTACGAGCAGTACTTC.

The rearrangement uses TRBV12-3 or TRBV12-4 and TRBJ2-5; 9 bases match TRBD2. The CDR3 extends over 15 amino acids. The ends lost 6 bases at V and 2 bases at J; junction bases unmatched: 7. CDR3 nucleotides: TGTGCCAGCAGCCGCAATAGCGGGAGTCAAGAGACCCAGTACTTC. It specifies CASSRNSGSQETQYF.

The V and J genes are TRBV30 and TRBJ1-2; no firm D call. This CDR3 region has 15 residues. V lost 3 bases to trimming and J lost 1 base, with 15 bases between them. Looked up from germline, CDR1 is GTSNPN and CDR2 is SVGIG (reference sequence). The CDR3 spells CAWRYLERLNYGYTF. CDR3 DNA: TGTGCCTGGAGGTATTTAGAGCGTCTTAACTATGGCTACACCTTC.

The gene calls are TRBV30 and TRBJ1-4; the match to TRBD1 covers 9 bases. CDR3 length: 14 amino acids. The germline V gene has CDR1 GTSNPN and CDR2 SVGIG (reference sequence). V was pared by 3 bases and J by 8 bases, with 7 bases of the junction left unmatched. Here the CDR3 DNA reads TGTGCCTGGAGCATACAGGGGGCTGAGGAAAAACTGTTTTTT. It encodes CAWSIQGAEEKLFF.

The V gene is TRBV10-3, the J gene TRBJ1-6; perhaps TRBD1 as D (6 bases). This CDR3 is built from 16 residues. Germline V lookup: CDR1 ENHRY, CDR2 SYGVKD. V was cut by 10 bases and J by 0 bases, with 16 bases left in between. CDR3 loop: CASPDRPSSYNSPLHF. The CDR3 DNA reads as TGTGCCAGTCCAGACAGGCCGAGCTCCTATAATTCACCCCTCCACTTT.

The gene calls are TRBV20-1 and TRBJ2-7; D uncertain. CDR3 length equals 10 residues. The germline gives CDR1 DFQATT, CDR2 SNEGSKA (reference sequence). The germline V and J ends were trimmed by 7 bases and 7 bases, with 11 bases remaining between them. The CDR3 bases are TGCAGTGTAAAGCCTGGTGAGCAGTACTTC. Translation gives CSVKPGEQYF.

This clone was counted a few times. V is TRBV12-3 or TRBV12-4 and J is TRBJ2-1; 7 bases are a match to TRBD2. The V segment lost 3 bases and the J segment 6 bases; nucleotides outside the gene matches: 8. The CDR3 has 15 residues. The CDR3, as DNA: TGTGCCAGCAGTTTTACGACTAGCTCTTCCAATGAGCAGTTCTTC. This codes for CASSFTTSSSNEQFF.

The chain recombines TRBV28 with TRBJ1-6; D is uncertain. The ends were cut back, 3 bases at V and 10 bases at J, with 13 bases in the middle. CDR1 is MDHEN and CDR2 is SYDVKM in the germline V gene. CDR3 size: 14 residues. The CDR3 region has the DNA TGTGCCAGCAGTTTGACGGGTTCTCGCTCACCCCTCCACTTT. Amino acids: CASSLTGSRSPLHF.

This sequence joins TRBV7-8 and TRBJ1-2, with 7 bases matching TRBD1. Germline V gene lookup returns CDR1 SGHVS and CDR2 FQNEAQ. Losses at the gene ends were 5 bases for V and 5 bases for J; bases not matched to a gene: 8. This CDR3 has 14 amino acids. DNA of the CDR3: TGTGCCAGCAGCCCAGTGGGACAGCAATATGGCTACACCTTC. This gives the protein CASSPVGQQYGYTF.

The V gene is TRBV7-9, the J gene TRBJ1-6; 7 nucleotides agree with TRBD1. Germline assignment: CDR1 SEHNR and CDR2 FQNEAQ (reference sequence). The CDR3 runs 15 residues. J gave up 9 bases and V 5 bases, and 10 bases lay outside the gene matches. CDR3 protein: CASSLSGTVGSPLHF. CDR3 bases: TGTGCCAGCAGCCTCTCCGGGACAGTCGGTTCACCCCTCCACTTT.

The CDR3 loop is CASSLAVGRSYEQYF. The CDR3 DNA sequence: TGTGCCAGCAGTTTAGCAGTGGGACGATCCTACGAGCAGTACTTC. The chain couples TRBV12-3 or TRBV12-4 to TRBJ2-7; either TRBD1 or TRBD2 may supply D (5 bases each). This CDR3 contains 15 residues. Trimming cost V 0 bases and J 1 base, with 10 bases left between them.

This CDR3 is CSATHPGRPAVYGYTF. In nucleotides, the CDR3 is TGCAGTGCTACACATCCGGGCAGGCCGGCGGTCTATGGCTACACCTTC. The V gene is TRBV20-1, the J gene TRBJ1-2; no clear D. V lost 4 bases to trimming and J lost 4 bases, with 22 bases between them. This CDR3 has 16 amino acids. Germline CDR1 and CDR2: DFQATT and SNEGSKA (reference sequence).

The rearrangement links TRBV24-1 to TRBJ2-1; D may be TRBD2 (7 bases). V lost 0 bases, J lost 9 bases, and 20 bases lay in between. The CDR3 runs to 17 residues. In germline, CDR1 is KGHDR, CDR2 SFDVKD. The CDR3 coding sequence is TGTGCCACCAGTGATTTGCTTGATGGGGGGGCTGGGAGTGAGCAGTTCTTC. This gives the protein CATSDLLDGGAGSEQFF.

The chain uses TRBV7-3 and TRBJ2-7, with D perhaps given as TRBD1 or TRBD2 (5 bases each). The germline gives CDR1 SGHTA, CDR2 FQGTGA. This CDR3 is built from 13 residues. V lost 5 bases to trimming and J lost 5 bases, with 13 bases between them. The CDR3 is CASSPDGAHEQYF. DNA of the CDR3: TGTGCCAGCAGCCCCGACGGGGCCCACGAGCAGTACTTC.

The chain uses TRBV6-1 and TRBJ1-5; D gene ambiguous. V shed 6 bases and J shed 9 bases, with 21 bases lying between them. Germline loops: CDR1 MNHNS, CDR2 SASEGT. The CDR3 is 15 amino acids. The CDR3 reads CASREQAQDAGPQHF. The CDR3 DNA sequence: TGTGCCAGCAGGGAGCAGGCGCAGGACGCCGGGCCCCAGCATTTT.

V usage is TRBV11-2 and J usage is TRBJ2-7; D is uncertain. V shed 5 bases and J shed 5 bases, with 13 bases lying between them. The V gene's germline CDR1 is SGHAT and CDR2 FQNNGV. There are 13 residues in the CDR3. The CDR3 spells CASSLMSAHEQYF. DNA of the CDR3: TGTGCCAGCAGCCTTATGTCAGCCCACGAGCAGTACTTC.